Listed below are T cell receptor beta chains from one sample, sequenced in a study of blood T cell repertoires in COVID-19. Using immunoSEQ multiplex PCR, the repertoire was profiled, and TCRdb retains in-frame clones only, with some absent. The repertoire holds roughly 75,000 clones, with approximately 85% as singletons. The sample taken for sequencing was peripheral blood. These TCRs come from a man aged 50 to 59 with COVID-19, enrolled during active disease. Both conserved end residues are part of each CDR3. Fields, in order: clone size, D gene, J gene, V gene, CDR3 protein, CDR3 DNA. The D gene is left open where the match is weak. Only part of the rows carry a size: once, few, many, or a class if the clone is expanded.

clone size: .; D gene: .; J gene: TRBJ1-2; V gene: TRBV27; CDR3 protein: CASSLVAGYSGYTF; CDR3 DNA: TGTGCCAGCAGTTTGGTGGCAGGGTACTCTGGCTACACCTTC
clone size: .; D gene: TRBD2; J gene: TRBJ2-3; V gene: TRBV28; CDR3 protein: CASRHAGTSGMGDTQYF; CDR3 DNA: TGTGCCAGCAGACATGCCGGGACTAGCGGGATGGGTGATACGCAGTATTTT
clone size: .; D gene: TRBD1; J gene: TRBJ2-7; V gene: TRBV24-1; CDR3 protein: CATSGGQGSLYEQYF; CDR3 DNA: TGTGCCACCAGTGGGGGACAGGGAAGTCTATACGAGCAGTACTTC
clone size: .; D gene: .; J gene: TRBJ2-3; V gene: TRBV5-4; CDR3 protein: CASSPDSTSTDTQYF; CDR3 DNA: TGTGCCAGCAGCCCGGACTCAACTAGCACAGATACGCAGTATTTT
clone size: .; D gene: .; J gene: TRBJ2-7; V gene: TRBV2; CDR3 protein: CASSKGKGIRSYEQYF; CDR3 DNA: TGTGCCAGCAGTAAGGGGAAGGGAATACGCTCCTACGAGCAGTACTTC
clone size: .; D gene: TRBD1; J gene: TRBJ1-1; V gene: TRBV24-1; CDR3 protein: CATSDPRQGDHEKAFF; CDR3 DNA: TGTGCCACCAGTGACCCCCGACAGGGTGACCATGAGAAGGCTTTCTTT
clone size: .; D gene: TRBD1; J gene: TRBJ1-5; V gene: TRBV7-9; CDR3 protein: CASSYSGTGDQPQHF; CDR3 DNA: TGTGCCAGCAGCTATTCCGGGACAGGGGATCAGCCCCAGCATTTT
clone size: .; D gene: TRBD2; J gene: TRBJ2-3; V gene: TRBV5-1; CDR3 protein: CASSLTIAGGNTDTQYF; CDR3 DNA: TGCGCCAGCAGCTTGACCATAGCGGGAGGGAACACAGATACGCAGTATTTT
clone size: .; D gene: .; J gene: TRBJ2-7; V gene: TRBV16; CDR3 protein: CASSQYAGGEQYF; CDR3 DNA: TGTGCCAGCAGCCAATACGCGGGTGGCGAGCAGTACTTC
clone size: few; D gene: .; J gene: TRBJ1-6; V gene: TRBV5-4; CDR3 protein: CASSLGELNSPLHF; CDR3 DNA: TGTGCCAGCAGCTTGGGGGAGCTGAATTCACCCCTCCACTTT
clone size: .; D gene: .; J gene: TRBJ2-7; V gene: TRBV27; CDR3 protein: CASSSYGIRAEQYF; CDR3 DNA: TGTGCCAGCTCCTCCTACGGGATTAGAGCCGAGCAGTACTTC
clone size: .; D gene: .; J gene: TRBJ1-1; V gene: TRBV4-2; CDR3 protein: CASSLVAGEQAFF; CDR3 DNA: TGTGCCAGCAGCTTAGTAGCGGGCGAGCAAGCTTTCTTT
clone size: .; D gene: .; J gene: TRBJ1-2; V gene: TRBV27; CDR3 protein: CASTTGPAAGYTF; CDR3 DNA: TGTGCCAGCACCACCGGCCCGGCGGCTGGCTACACCTTC
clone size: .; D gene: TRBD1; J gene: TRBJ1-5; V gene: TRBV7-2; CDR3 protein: CASSPDRGNQPQHF; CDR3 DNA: TGTGCCAGCAGTCCCGACAGGGGCAATCAGCCCCAGCATTTT
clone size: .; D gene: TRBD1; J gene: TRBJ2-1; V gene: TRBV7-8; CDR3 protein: CASSLRQGRNEQFF; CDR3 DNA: TGTGCCAGCAGCTTAAGACAGGGACGAAATGAGCAGTTCTTC
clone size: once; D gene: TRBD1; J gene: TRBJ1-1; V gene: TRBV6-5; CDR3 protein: CASSSGQGNTEAFF; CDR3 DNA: TGTGCCAGCAGTTCGGGACAGGGGAACACTGAAGCTTTCTTT
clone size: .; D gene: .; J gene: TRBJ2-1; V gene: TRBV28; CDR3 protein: CASSKPGSYNEQFF; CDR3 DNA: TGTGCCAGCAGTAAACCGGGCTCCTACAATGAGCAGTTCTTC
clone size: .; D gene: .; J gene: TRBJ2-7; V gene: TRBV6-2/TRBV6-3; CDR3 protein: CASSLTGGGYYEQYF; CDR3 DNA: TGTGCCAGCAGCCTCACAGGAGGAGGGTACTACGAGCAGTACTTC